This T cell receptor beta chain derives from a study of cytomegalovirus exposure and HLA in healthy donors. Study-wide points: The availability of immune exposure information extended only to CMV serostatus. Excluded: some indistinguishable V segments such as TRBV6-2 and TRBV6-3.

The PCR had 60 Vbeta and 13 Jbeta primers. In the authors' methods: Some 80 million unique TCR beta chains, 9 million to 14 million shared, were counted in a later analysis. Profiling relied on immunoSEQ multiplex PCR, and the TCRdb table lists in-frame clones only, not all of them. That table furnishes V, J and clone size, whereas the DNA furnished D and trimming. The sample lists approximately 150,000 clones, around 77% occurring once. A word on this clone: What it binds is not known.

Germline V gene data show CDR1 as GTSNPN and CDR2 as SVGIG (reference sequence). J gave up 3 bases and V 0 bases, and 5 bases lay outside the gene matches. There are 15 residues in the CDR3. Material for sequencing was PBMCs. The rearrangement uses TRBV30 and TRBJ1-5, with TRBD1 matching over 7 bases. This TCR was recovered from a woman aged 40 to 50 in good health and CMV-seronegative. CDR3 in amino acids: CAWSVPDRFNQPQHF. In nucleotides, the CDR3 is TGTGCCTGGAGTGTACCGGACAGGTTCAATCAGCCCCAGCATTTT.